The clone carrying this T cell receptor (beta chain) came up many times. The data stem from a study of Graves' ophthalmopathy and Graves' hyperthyroidism. Amplification of the TCR beta CDR3 regions used RNA transcripts (as template). Second-round multiplex PCR followed a first-round RT-PCR using HTBI primers. TCRdb re-analysed the multiplex PCR reads in MiXCR, keeping a single row per CDR3 protein. The sample shows about 700,000 distinct CDR3 sequences, over 40% of them seen only once. Germline lookup yields CDR1 SGHTA and CDR2 FQGNSA. The CDR3 has 15 residues. V was pared by 3 bases and J by 3 bases, with 8 bases of the junction left unmatched.

This sequence was found in an adult man with Graves' ophthalmopathy. Sequencing was performed on peripheral blood. The rearrangement links TRBV7-2 to TRBJ2-7; 7 bases align to TRBD1. The CDR3 DNA is TGTGCCAGCAGCTTCGACAGGGAGTCTCGCTACGAGCAGTACTTC. Translated, it gives CASSFDRESRYEQYF.